This T cell receptor (beta chain) was documented in a study of T cell responses to AZD1222 COVID-19 vaccine. Measured with immunoSEQ multiplex PCR; TCRdb has only the in-frame clones, and not every one. The sample lists some 140,000 clones, about 92% occurring once. Germline loops: CDR1 KGHSH, CDR2 LQKENI. This CDR3 is built from 19 residues. Trimming took 6 bases from V and 0 from J; bases not matched to a gene: 12. Source: peripheral blood, taken on day 0 of AZD1222 vaccination. The V and J genes are TRBV18 and TRBJ2-6; 9 bases agree with TRBD1. This sequence originates from an adult in good health. The CDR3 sequence: CASSYRTGQGLSGANVLTF. DNA for the CDR3: TGTGCCAGCTCCTATAGGACGGGACAGGGTCTCTCTGGGGCCAACGTCCTGACTTTC. Using reference TRBV18 and TRBJ2-6 for the parts outside the CDR3, the full variable domain is NAGVMQNPRHLVRRRGQEARLRCSPMKGHSHVYWYRQLPEEGLKFMVYLQKENIIDESGMPKERFSAEFPKEGPSILRIQQVVRGDSAAYFCASSYRTGQGLSGANVLTFGAGSRLTVL.